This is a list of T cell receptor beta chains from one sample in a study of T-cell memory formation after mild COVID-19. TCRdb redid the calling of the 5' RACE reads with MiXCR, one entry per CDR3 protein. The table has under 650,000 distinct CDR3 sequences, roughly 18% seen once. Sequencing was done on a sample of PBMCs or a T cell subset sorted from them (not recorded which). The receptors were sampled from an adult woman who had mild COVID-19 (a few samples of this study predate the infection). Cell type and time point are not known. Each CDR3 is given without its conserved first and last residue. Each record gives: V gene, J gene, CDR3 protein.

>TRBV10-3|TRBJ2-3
AIMPAGTTDTQY
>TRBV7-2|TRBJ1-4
ASASRSNEKLF
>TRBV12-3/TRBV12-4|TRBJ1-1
ASRGQGANTEAF
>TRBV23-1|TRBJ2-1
ASSQNGPGQGLNEQF
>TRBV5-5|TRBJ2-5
ASSLGWETQY
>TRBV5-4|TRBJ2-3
ASSLEVGRGALEGTDTQY
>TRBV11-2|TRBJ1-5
ASSAGQLSNQPQH
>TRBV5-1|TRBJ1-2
ASSVRTGLANYGYT
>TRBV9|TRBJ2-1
ASSFRLAADEQF
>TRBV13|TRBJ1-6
ASSSTERPGGTSPLH
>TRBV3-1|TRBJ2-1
ASSQEGRGLF
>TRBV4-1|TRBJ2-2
ASAPGGGLGELF
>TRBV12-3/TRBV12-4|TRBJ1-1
ASSFRGGSTEAF
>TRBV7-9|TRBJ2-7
ASSDDWAEQY
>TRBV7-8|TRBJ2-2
ASSLAHSGGAGELF
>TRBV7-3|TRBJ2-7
ASSLYRGTYEQY
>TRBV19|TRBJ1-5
ASSVWGLADGQPQH
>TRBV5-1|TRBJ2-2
ASSLASGGELF
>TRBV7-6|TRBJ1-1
ASSLTGNGATEAF
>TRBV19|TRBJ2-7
ASSIAGGHYEQY
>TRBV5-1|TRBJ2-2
ASSSGLVVSGELF
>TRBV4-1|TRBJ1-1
ASRLPGRSTEAF
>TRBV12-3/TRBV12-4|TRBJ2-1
ASTPGGYGGWEQF
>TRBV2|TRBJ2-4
ASSQPSRAKNIQY
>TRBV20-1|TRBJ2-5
SARTSGREQY
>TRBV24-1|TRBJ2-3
ATSSSRVADTQY